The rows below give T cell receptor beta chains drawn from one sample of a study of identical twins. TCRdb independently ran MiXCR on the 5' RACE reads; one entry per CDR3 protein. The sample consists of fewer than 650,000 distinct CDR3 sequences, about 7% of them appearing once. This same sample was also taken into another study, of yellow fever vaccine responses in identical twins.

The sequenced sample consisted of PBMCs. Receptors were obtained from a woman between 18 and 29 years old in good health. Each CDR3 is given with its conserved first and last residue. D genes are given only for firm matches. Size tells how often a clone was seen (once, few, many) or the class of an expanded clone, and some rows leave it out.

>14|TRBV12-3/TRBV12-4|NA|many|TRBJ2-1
TGTGCCAGCAGTCCGGGCCCCCTACGGAATGAGCAGTTCTTC
CASSPGPLRNEQFF
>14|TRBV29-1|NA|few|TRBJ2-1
TGCAGCGTTGAAGGGGGGTCGTATTACGATGAGCAGTTCTTC
CSVEGGSYYDEQFF
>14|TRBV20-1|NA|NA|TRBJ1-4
TGCAGTGCCACCCCGGTTGCAACTAATGAAAAACTGTTTTTT
CSATPVATNEKLFF
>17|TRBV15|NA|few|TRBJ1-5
TGTGCCACCAGCAGAGGCCAACAACAGGCTTCGGGTCAGCCCCAGCATTTT
CATSRGQQQASGQPQHF
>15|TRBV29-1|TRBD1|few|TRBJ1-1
TGCAGCGTTGTGACGGGACAGGGGGTCGGGGGTGAAGCTTTCTTT
CSVVTGQGVGGEAFF
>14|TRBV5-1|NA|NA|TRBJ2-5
TGCGCCAGCAGCTTGGACAGCTCCCAAGAGACCCAGTACTTC
CASSLDSSQETQYF
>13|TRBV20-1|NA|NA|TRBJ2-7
TGCAGTGCTAGAGTGTGGGGTACCTACGAGCAGTACTTC
CSARVWGTYEQYF
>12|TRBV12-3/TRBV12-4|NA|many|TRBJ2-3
TGTGCCAGCACCCCTTTGGATGATACGCAGTATTTT
CASTPLDDTQYF
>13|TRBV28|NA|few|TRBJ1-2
TGTGCCAGCAGTTACGCAGGAACGGCAGGCTACACCTTC
CASSYAGTAGYTF
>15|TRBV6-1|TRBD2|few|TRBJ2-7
TGTGCCAGCAGCCAGACTAGCGGACGCTCCTACGAGCAGTACTTC
CASSQTSGRSYEQYF
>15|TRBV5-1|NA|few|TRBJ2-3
TGCGCCAGCAGCTGGTTGGGACGGTCGGGAGATACGCAGTATTTT
CASSWLGRSGDTQYF
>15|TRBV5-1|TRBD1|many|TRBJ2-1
TGCGCCAGCAGCTGGGCCGGGACAGGGAAGAATGAGCAGTTCTTC
CASSWAGTGKNEQFF
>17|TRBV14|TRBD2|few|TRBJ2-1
TGTGCCAGCAGCCGAAACTCGGGACTAGCGGGGGTTAGGGTGCAGTTCTTC
CASSRNSGLAGVRVQFF
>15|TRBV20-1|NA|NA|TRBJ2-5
TGCAGTGCTAGTCCGGGCAGGGACCCCTCAGAGACCCAGTACTTC
CSASPGRDPSETQYF
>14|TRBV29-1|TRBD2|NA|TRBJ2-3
TGCAGCGTCCCCGGGGGGGCCGGGACAGATACGCAGTATTTT
CSVPGGAGTDTQYF
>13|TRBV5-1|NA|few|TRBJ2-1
TGCGCCAGCAGCCCGGAAGGGGCCGGGGAGCAGTTCTTC
CASSPEGAGEQFF
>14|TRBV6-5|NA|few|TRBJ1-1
TGTGCCAGCAGTTATGGGACGGGGCGGACTGAAGCTTTCTTT
CASSYGTGRTEAFF
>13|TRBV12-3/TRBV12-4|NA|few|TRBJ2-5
TGTGCCAGCAGTTTGTATGGGGAAGAGACCCAGTACTTC
CASSLYGEETQYF
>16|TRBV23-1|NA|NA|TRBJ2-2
TGCGCCAGCAGTCAACTCAGGACAGATTTCGCCGGGGAGCTGTTTTTT
CASSQLRTDFAGELFF
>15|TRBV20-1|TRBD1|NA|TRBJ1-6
TGCAGTGCCCCGAAGGGGACAGGCAATAATTCACCCCTCCACTTT
CSAPKGTGNNSPLHF
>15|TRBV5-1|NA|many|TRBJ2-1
TGCGCCAGCAGCTTGGATGAGGGGTCCTACAATGAGCAGTTCTTC
CASSLDEGSYNEQFF
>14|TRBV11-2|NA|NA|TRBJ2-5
TGTGCCAGCAGCTTAGACCCGGCGGCAGAGACCCAGTACTTC
CASSLDPAAETQYF
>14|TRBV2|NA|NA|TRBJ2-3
TGTGCCAGCACCAGTGAAGGAGGCACAGATACGCAGTATTTT
CASTSEGGTDTQYF
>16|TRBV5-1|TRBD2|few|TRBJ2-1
TGCGCCAGCAGGGACGAGCGGGGGGTTTTTTACAATGAGCAGTTCTTC
CASRDERGVFYNEQFF
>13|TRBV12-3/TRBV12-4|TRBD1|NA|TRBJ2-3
TGTGCCAGCTCTTTAGGGGGCTGGGATACGCAGTATTTT
CASSLGGWDTQYF
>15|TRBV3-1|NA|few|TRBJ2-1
TGTGCCAGCAGCCTAGGGGGACTAAACTACAATGAGCAGTTCTTC
CASSLGGLNYNEQFF
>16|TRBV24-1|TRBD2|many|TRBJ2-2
TGTGCCACCAGTGGACTAGCGGGAGTTAACACCGGGGAGCTGTTTTTT
CATSGLAGVNTGELFF
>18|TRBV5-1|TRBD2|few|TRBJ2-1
TGCGCCAGCAGCTTTGTGGGAGGGCGCGGTGCAGCCTACAATGAGCAGTTCTTC
CASSFVGGRGAAYNEQFF
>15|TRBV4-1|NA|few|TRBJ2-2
TGCGCCAGCAGCCAAGAATGGACAGGAGGGGGGGAGCTGTTTTTT
CASSQEWTGGGELFF
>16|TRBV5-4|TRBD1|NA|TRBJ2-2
TGTGCCAGCAGCACCACTAGTTGGGCAGGGGGCGGGGAGCTGTTTTTT
CASSTTSWAGGGELFF
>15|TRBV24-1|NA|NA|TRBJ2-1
TGTGCCACCAGTGATCCGTTCCCTGGGTACAATGAGCAGTTCTTC
CATSDPFPGYNEQFF